This is a list of T cell receptor beta chains from one sample in a study of blood T cell repertoires in COVID-19. The data were produced by immunoSEQ multiplex PCR, yet TCRdb's version contains in-frame clones alone and is incomplete. The table records 55,000 to 80,000 clones, around 87% of them present only once. Sequences were obtained from peripheral blood. All receptors derive from a human donor in a cohort sampled during active COVID-19. Both conserved end residues are part of each CDR3. D genes are given only for firm matches. A clone size is listed for some rows: how often the clone was seen (once, few, many), or a class if it is expanded.

d_call: .
j_call: TRBJ2-7
clone_size: few
v_call: TRBV5-4
cdr3_aa: CASSLDGPPGYEQYF
cdr3_nt: TGTGCCAGCAGCTTGGATGGCCCCCCGGGTTACGAGCAGTACTTC

d_call: .
j_call: TRBJ1-2
clone_size: .
v_call: TRBV12-3/TRBV12-4
cdr3_aa: CASSFWGGGYTF
cdr3_nt: TGTGCCAGCAGTTTTTGGGGAGGTGGCTACACCTTC

d_call: TRBD1
j_call: TRBJ2-5
clone_size: few
v_call: TRBV5-4
cdr3_aa: CASSLSGTGQETQYF
cdr3_nt: TGTGCCAGCAGCTTGTCCGGGACAGGGCAAGAGACCCAGTACTTC

d_call: .
j_call: TRBJ2-7
clone_size: .
v_call: TRBV7-2
cdr3_aa: CASSLAAAGRTYEQYF
cdr3_nt: TGTGCCAGCAGCTTAGCCGCAGCAGGGCGTACCTACGAGCAGTACTTC

d_call: TRBD2
j_call: TRBJ2-5
clone_size: .
v_call: TRBV5-1
cdr3_aa: CASSSSSTSGGRETQYF
cdr3_nt: TGCGCCAGCAGCTCCAGCTCGACTAGCGGGGGAAGAGAGACCCAGTACTTC

d_call: .
j_call: TRBJ1-1
clone_size: .
v_call: TRBV13
cdr3_aa: CASSSRQDLDTEAFF
cdr3_nt: TGTGCCAGCAGCTCAAGACAGGACTTGGACACTGAAGCTTTCTTT

d_call: .
j_call: TRBJ2-7
clone_size: .
v_call: TRBV7-2
cdr3_aa: CASSSAGPGNEQYF
cdr3_nt: TGTGCCAGCAGCTCCGCGGGCCCCGGGAACGAGCAGTACTTC

d_call: TRBD2
j_call: TRBJ2-1
clone_size: .
v_call: TRBV7-6
cdr3_aa: CASSLPGLAVNEQFF
cdr3_nt: TGTGCCAGCAGCTTACCCGGACTAGCGGTAAATGAGCAGTTCTTC

d_call: TRBD2
j_call: TRBJ2-2
clone_size: .
v_call: TRBV7-9
cdr3_aa: CASSAAGGSPTGELFF
cdr3_nt: TGTGCCAGCAGCGCAGCGGGGGGGTCCCCAACCGGGGAGCTGTTTTTT

d_call: .
j_call: TRBJ2-4
clone_size: .
v_call: TRBV11-2
cdr3_aa: CASSSISSGVAIAKNIQYF
cdr3_nt: TGTGCCAGCAGCTCGATCTCGTCGGGAGTTGCTATAGCCAAAAACATTCAGTACTTC

d_call: .
j_call: TRBJ1-5
clone_size: .
v_call: TRBV4-1
cdr3_aa: CASSQDLGGLQPQHF
cdr3_nt: TGCGCCAGCAGCCAAGATTTGGGGGGTCTTCAGCCCCAGCATTTT

d_call: TRBD2
j_call: TRBJ2-5
clone_size: .
v_call: TRBV5-8
cdr3_aa: CASSPGTSGGPAPEETQYF
cdr3_nt: TGTGCCAGCAGCCCTGGGACTAGCGGGGGCCCAGCCCCCGAAGAGACCCAGTACTTC

d_call: TRBD1
j_call: TRBJ1-4
clone_size: .
v_call: TRBV30
cdr3_aa: CAWSWDSRNEKLFF
cdr3_nt: TGTGCCTGGAGTTGGGACAGCCGTAATGAAAAACTGTTTTTT

d_call: TRBD2
j_call: TRBJ2-5
clone_size: .
v_call: TRBV4-1
cdr3_aa: CASSQDQFAGVPGAQETQYF
cdr3_nt: TGCGCCAGCAGCCAAGATCAGTTTGCGGGGGTTCCTGGGGCACAAGAGACCCAGTACTTC

d_call: TRBD1
j_call: TRBJ1-1
clone_size: .
v_call: TRBV5-8
cdr3_aa: CASSVSGGWSTEAFF
cdr3_nt: TGTGCCAGCAGCGTCTCAGGGGGTTGGAGCACTGAAGCTTTCTTT

d_call: .
j_call: TRBJ2-2
clone_size: .
v_call: TRBV9
cdr3_aa: CASSVSGSGELFF
cdr3_nt: TGTGCCAGCAGCGTATCCGGGAGCGGGGAGCTGTTTTTT

d_call: .
j_call: TRBJ1-1
clone_size: once
v_call: TRBV4-1
cdr3_aa: CASRGRDTEAFF
cdr3_nt: TGCGCCAGCAGGGGCAGGGACACTGAAGCTTTCTTT

d_call: .
j_call: TRBJ1-2
clone_size: .
v_call: TRBV28
cdr3_aa: CASSFSTTGKLYGYTF
cdr3_nt: TGTGCCAGCAGTTTTTCTACGACCGGGAAACTGTATGGCTACACCTTC

d_call: .
j_call: TRBJ1-2
clone_size: few
v_call: TRBV6-5
cdr3_aa: CASSYSFRLPRGGYTF
cdr3_nt: TGTGCCAGCAGTTACTCGTTCCGACTACCCCGTGGCGGCTACACCTTC

d_call: TRBD1
j_call: TRBJ2-3
clone_size: .
v_call: TRBV9
cdr3_aa: CASSANLRDRGRTDTQYF
cdr3_nt: TGTGCCAGCAGCGCTAACCTCCGGGACAGGGGAAGGACAGATACGCAGTATTTT

d_call: .
j_call: TRBJ1-6
clone_size: .
v_call: TRBV27
cdr3_aa: CASSLSRGSSLNSPLHF
cdr3_nt: TGTGCCAGCAGTTTATCCCGGGGGTCCAGCCTTAATTCACCCCTCCACTTT

d_call: .
j_call: TRBJ2-5
clone_size: .
v_call: TRBV4-1
cdr3_aa: CASRQLVAGVYQETQYF
cdr3_nt: TGCGCCAGCCGACAACTAGTAGCCGGGGTTTACCAAGAGACCCAGTACTTC

d_call: TRBD2
j_call: TRBJ2-3
clone_size: .
v_call: TRBV3-1/TRBV3-2
cdr3_aa: CASSPGLVTDTQYF
cdr3_nt: TGTGCCAGCAGCCCGGGACTAGTGACAGATACGCAGTATTTT

d_call: .
j_call: TRBJ2-7
clone_size: .
v_call: TRBV5-4
cdr3_aa: CASSLGQRPLGEQYF
cdr3_nt: TGTGCCAGCAGCTTGGGACAGCGACCCTTGGGGGAGCAGTACTTC

d_call: .
j_call: TRBJ1-2
clone_size: .
v_call: TRBV9
cdr3_aa: CASSVAPGTTRGYGYTF
cdr3_nt: TGTGCCAGCAGCGTAGCTCCAGGGACAACGCGAGGCTATGGCTACACCTTC

d_call: TRBD1
j_call: TRBJ1-1
clone_size: .
v_call: TRBV14
cdr3_aa: CASSQEIWTGGENTEAFF
cdr3_nt: TGTGCCAGCAGCCAAGAAATCTGGACAGGGGGTGAGAACACTGAAGCTTTCTTT

d_call: TRBD2
j_call: TRBJ2-1
clone_size: .
v_call: TRBV5-1
cdr3_aa: CASVPTSGGGQAQFF
cdr3_nt: TGCGCCAGCGTACCCACTAGCGGGGGGGGTCAGGCGCAGTTCTTC

d_call: .
j_call: TRBJ2-3
clone_size: .
v_call: TRBV11-1
cdr3_aa: CASSLTAGHGTDTQYF
cdr3_nt: TGTGCCAGCAGCTTAACCGCAGGGCATGGCACAGATACGCAGTATTTT

d_call: .
j_call: TRBJ2-7
clone_size: .
v_call: TRBV6-2/TRBV6-3
cdr3_aa: CASSSLRQLYEQYF
cdr3_nt: TGTGCCAGCAGTTCCCTCAGACAGCTCTACGAGCAGTACTTC

d_call: TRBD2
j_call: TRBJ2-3
clone_size: .
v_call: TRBV7-6
cdr3_aa: CASSFLAGGPTDTQYF
cdr3_nt: TGTGCCAGCAGCTTCCTAGCGGGGGGGCCTACAGATACGCAGTATTTT

d_call: .
j_call: TRBJ2-4
clone_size: .
v_call: TRBV7-2
cdr3_aa: CASSLGQAKNIQYF
cdr3_nt: TGTGCCAGCAGCTTAGGACAGGCCAAAAACATTCAGTACTTC

d_call: .
j_call: TRBJ2-3
clone_size: once
v_call: TRBV19
cdr3_aa: CASSGASTDTQYF
cdr3_nt: TGTGCCAGTAGTGGGGCAAGCACAGATACGCAGTATTTT

d_call: .
j_call: TRBJ1-2
clone_size: .
v_call: TRBV30
cdr3_aa: CAWSVGEGRYGYTF
cdr3_nt: TGTGCCTGGAGTGTGGGGGAGGGGCGCTATGGCTACACCTTC

d_call: .
j_call: TRBJ1-1
clone_size: .
v_call: TRBV18
cdr3_aa: CASSPGAGAQNTEAFF
cdr3_nt: TGTGCCAGCTCACCGGGTGCAGGGGCCCAGAACACTGAAGCTTTCTTT

d_call: TRBD1
j_call: TRBJ1-2
clone_size: .
v_call: TRBV28
cdr3_aa: CASSFMDRDYGYTF
cdr3_nt: TGTGCCAGCAGTTTTATGGACAGGGACTATGGCTACACCTTC

d_call: TRBD1
j_call: TRBJ1-6
clone_size: .
v_call: TRBV4-1
cdr3_aa: CASSHRDRENSPLHF
cdr3_nt: TGCGCCAGCAGTCACCGGGACAGAGAAAATTCACCCCTCCACTTT

d_call: TRBD1
j_call: TRBJ1-2
clone_size: .
v_call: TRBV2
cdr3_aa: CASSEALPGQGVAGYTF
cdr3_nt: TGTGCCAGCAGTGAAGCGCTTCCGGGACAGGGGGTAGCTGGCTACACCTTC

d_call: TRBD2
j_call: TRBJ2-3
clone_size: .
v_call: TRBV24-1
cdr3_aa: CATSEGLAGRGSGTDTQYF
cdr3_nt: TGTGCCACCAGTGAGGGACTAGCGGGGCGGGGGTCGGGCACAGATACGCAGTATTTT

d_call: .
j_call: TRBJ1-1
clone_size: .
v_call: TRBV5-6
cdr3_aa: CASSLVRVATEAFF
cdr3_nt: TGTGCCAGCAGCTTGGTCAGGGTGGCAACTGAAGCTTTCTTT

d_call: TRBD2
j_call: TRBJ2-1
clone_size: .
v_call: TRBV5-1
cdr3_aa: CASSLARGGIGNEQFF
cdr3_nt: TGCGCCAGCAGCTTGGCACGGGGGGGCATAGGGAATGAGCAGTTCTTC

d_call: TRBD1
j_call: TRBJ2-5
clone_size: once
v_call: TRBV18
cdr3_aa: CASSPPGTGPETQYF
cdr3_nt: TGTGCCAGCTCACCCCCTGGGACAGGGCCGGAGACCCAGTACTTC

d_call: TRBD2
j_call: TRBJ2-3
clone_size: .
v_call: TRBV30
cdr3_aa: CAWRIAGGTDTQYF
cdr3_nt: TGTGCCTGGAGAATAGCGGGGGGCACAGATACGCAGTATTTT

d_call: .
j_call: TRBJ2-1
clone_size: .
v_call: TRBV6-5
cdr3_aa: CASTRDIYDEQFF
cdr3_nt: TGTGCCAGCACCCGGGACATTTACGATGAGCAGTTCTTC

d_call: .
j_call: TRBJ2-1
clone_size: once
v_call: TRBV28
cdr3_aa: CASSLWSNEQFF
cdr3_nt: TGTGCCAGCAGTTTATGGAGCAATGAGCAGTTCTTC

d_call: .
j_call: TRBJ2-7
clone_size: few
v_call: TRBV19
cdr3_aa: CASSMEGIYEQYF
cdr3_nt: TGTGCCAGTAGTATGGAGGGGATCTACGAGCAGTACTTC

d_call: .
j_call: TRBJ2-7
clone_size: .
v_call: TRBV6-5
cdr3_aa: CAISPTSSYEQYF
cdr3_nt: TGTGCCATATCTCCCACCAGTTCCTACGAGCAGTACTTC